Presented here are 26 T cell receptor beta chains from one specimen sequenced in a study of CD8 T cells in Susac syndrome. Random hexamers served to reverse transcribe roughly 0.45 to 1 ug RNA. TCRdb re-called the immunoSEQ multiplex PCR reads with MiXCR, one entry per CDR3 protein. The sample consists of 120,000 to 150,000 distinct CDR3 sequences, 94% of them appearing once. The sequenced material came from CD8+ T cells from PBMCs. These receptors were collected from a human donor in good health.

The V and J genes are TRBV6-5 and TRBJ1-1; D call uncertain. The CDR3 is 11 amino acids. In germline, CDR1 is MNHEY, CDR2 SVGAGI. V was trimmed by 7 bases and J by 12 bases, leaving 15 bases between them. DNA for the CDR3: TGTGCCAGCACCCACCAAAGTGCATCTTTCTTT. It specifies CASTHQSASFF.

V usage is TRBV5-6 and J usage is TRBJ2-3; 12 nucleotides line up with TRBD2. CDR1 is SGHDT and CDR2 is YYEEEE in the germline V gene. The ends lost 4 bases at V and 10 bases at J; junction bases unmatched: 4. The CDR3 consists of 13 residues. This CDR3 reads CASSLTSGSAQYF. Here the CDR3 DNA reads TGTGCCAGCAGCCTGACTAGCGGGAGTGCGCAGTATTTT.

The V gene is TRBV4-1, the J gene TRBJ2-1; TRBD2 matches 13 bases. Trimming removed 0 bases from V and 7 bases from J; junction bases left unmatched: 3. CDR3 length equals 16 residues. CDR1 is MGHRA and CDR2 is YSYEKL in the germline V gene. In DNA, the CDR3 is TGCGCCAGCAGCCAAGAAGGACTAGCGGGAGTGAATGAGCAGTTCTTC. It yields the protein CASSQEGLAGVNEQFF.

This rearrangement joins TRBV28 to TRBJ2-1; weak D call: TRBD1 (6 bases). This CDR3 comprises 14 residues. Germline values: CDR1 MDHEN, CDR2 SYDVKM. V dropped 1 base and J dropped 4 bases, with 8 bases sitting between them. The CDR3 DNA is TGTGCCAGCAGTTTATTGGGACATTACAATGAGCAGTTCTTC. This translates into CASSLLGHYNEQFF.

This chain connects TRBV9 to TRBJ2-7; 14 bases align to TRBD2. Per germline, CDR1 SGDLS and CDR2 YYNGEE. With 4 bases clipped from V and 6 bases from J, the junction kept 6 bases outside the gene matches. The CDR3 spans 15 residues. The CDR3 protein is CASSSGLAGGAEQYF. CDR3 bases: TGTGCCAGCAGCTCCGGACTAGCGGGAGGTGCCGAGCAGTACTTC.

V and J are TRBV19 and TRBJ2-7; D gene ambiguous. Germline V CDR1 and CDR2: LNHDA, SQIVND (reference sequence). CDR3 length: 14 residues. V lost 4 bases, J lost 0 bases, and 10 bases lay in between. The CDR3 sequence is CASSRPGSSYEQYF. The CDR3, as DNA: TGTGCCAGTAGTAGGCCAGGCAGCTCCTACGAGCAGTACTTC.

This chain joins TRBV9 and TRBJ2-1, with a weak D call TRBD1 (6 bases). Germline V gives CDR1 SGDLS, CDR2 YYNGEE. Between the trimmed V and J ends, which lost 0 bases and 0 bases, there was a span of 16 bases. There are 18 residues in the CDR3. CDR3 in amino acids: CASSVERGRQASYNEQFF. Here the CDR3 DNA reads TGTGCCAGCAGCGTAGAGAGAGGTCGACAGGCCTCCTACAATGAGCAGTTCTTC.

The chain carries TRBV27 and TRBJ2-3, with 14 bases aligning to TRBD2. This CDR3 has 19 amino acids. J lost 2 bases, V lost 4 bases, and 11 bases had no gene match. Germline loops: CDR1 MNHEY, CDR2 SMNVEV (reference sequence). CDR3 residues: CASSWETSGRAESTDTQYF. In DNA form, the CDR3 reads TGTGCCAGCAGTTGGGAGACTAGCGGGAGGGCCGAGTCCACAGATACGCAGTATTTT.

CDR3 coding DNA: TGCGCCAGCAGGTTCCGGGACTCAACCTACAATGAGCAGTTCTTC. It specifies CASRFRDSTYNEQFF. The chain employs TRBV5-1 and TRBJ2-1, with D perhaps matching TRBD2 (6 bases). This CDR3 contains 15 residues. V was cut by 5 bases and J by 2 bases, with 14 bases left in between. The germline gives CDR1 SGHRS, CDR2 YFSETQ.

The genes are TRBV5-1 and TRBJ1-1; no firm D call. This CDR3 has 13 amino acids. From germline, CDR1 is SGHRS and CDR2 YFSETQ. V dropped 3 bases and J dropped 4 bases, with 10 bases sitting between them. The CDR3 DNA follows: TGCGCCAGCAGCTATGAGGGTATCACTGAAGCTTTCTTT. Encoded protein: CASSYEGITEAFF.

This chain links TRBV4-3 with TRBJ2-7; 11 bases agree with TRBD1. The germline gives CDR1 LGHNA, CDR2 YSLEER. Germline trimming cut 4 bases from V and 3 bases from J; bases unmatched to any gene: 2. The CDR3 has 14 amino acids. The CDR3, as DNA: TGCGCCAGCAGCCCGGGACAGGGGGACTACGAGCAGTACTTC. This encodes CASSPGQGDYEQYF.

This chain links TRBV30 with TRBJ1-2; no reliable D call. Looked up from germline, CDR1 is GTSNPN and CDR2 is SVGIG (reference sequence). V was clipped by 4 bases and J by 4 bases, with 19 bases between them. This CDR3 region has 15 residues. CDR3 residues: CAWIPKRDGLYGYTF. The CDR3 coding sequence is TGTGCCTGGATCCCAAAGCGAGACGGACTCTATGGCTACACCTTC.

This chain uses TRBV20-1 with TRBJ2-1; the D is unclear. From germline, CDR1 is DFQATT and CDR2 SNEGSKA (reference sequence). This CDR3 has 12 amino acids. Trimming stripped 6 bases from V and 7 bases from J, with 13 bases between. The CDR3 loop reads CSAPAARNEQFF. CDR3 DNA sequence: TGCAGTGCCCCCGCGGCGCGGAATGAGCAGTTCTTC.

The chain is built from TRBV20-1 and TRBJ2-2, with 7 bases that match TRBD1. The CDR3 spans 16 residues. V lost 3 bases to trimming and J lost 1 base; unmatched junction nucleotides: 8. Germline V gene data show CDR1 as DFQATT and CDR2 as SNEGSKA (reference sequence). The CDR3 loop reads CSASRTGVLNTGELFF. CDR3 sequence (DNA): TGCAGTGCTAGCCGCACAGGGGTTTTGAACACCGGGGAGCTGTTTTTT.

The table lists this clonotype with a few counts. For the CDR3, the DNA is TGTGCCAGCAGTCCGGGACCTTTTTACGAGCAGTACTTC. Residues: CASSPGPFYEQYF. The chain couples TRBV12-3 or TRBV12-4 to TRBJ2-7; D may correspond to TRBD1 or TRBD2 (5 bases each). V lost 5 bases, J lost 4 bases, and 12 bases lay in between. The length of the CDR3 is 13 residues.

The rearrangement links TRBV3-1 to TRBJ2-2; 10 nucleotides agree with TRBD2. Germline V gene lookup returns CDR1 LGHDT and CDR2 YNNKEL (reference sequence). Unmatched junction bases numbered 9, after V lost 3 bases and J lost 8 bases. The CDR3 length is 16 residues. This CDR3 reads CASSQQLAGPPGELFF. As DNA, the CDR3 is TGTGCCAGCAGCCAGCAACTAGCGGGGCCACCGGGGGAGCTGTTTTTT.

The chain couples TRBV27 to TRBJ2-5, with D unclear. Germline V gives CDR1 MNHEY, CDR2 SMNVEV (reference sequence). The CDR3 has 13 residues. The V gene lost 6 bases and the J gene lost 6 bases, with 14 bases spanning the gap. The CDR3 DNA is TGTGCCAGCAGGACCACGTTGGGAAAGACCCAGTACTTC. Protein sequence: CASRTTLGKTQYF.

The chain joins TRBV28 to TRBJ2-7, with D perhaps assigned TRBD1 or TRBD2 (5 bases each). CDR3 size: 16 residues. CDR1 is MDHEN, CDR2 SYDVKM, per germline. The germline V and J ends were trimmed by 3 bases and 4 bases, with 19 bases remaining between them. CDR3 residues: CASSFSRDLPTYEQYF. In DNA, the CDR3 is TGTGCCAGCAGTTTCTCCCGGGACCTTCCAACGTACGAGCAGTACTTC.

The chain uses TRBV29-1 and TRBJ2-1; D is unclear. CDR1 is SQVTM and CDR2 is ANQGSEA in the germline V gene. The CDR3 runs to 12 residues. Trimming took 4 bases from V and 2 from J, leaving 6 bases between them. CDR3 sequence (DNA): TGCAGCGTTGCTGGGGCCTACAATGAGCAGTTCTTC. Translated: CSVAGAYNEQFF.

The J gene is TRBJ2-3, the V gene TRBV9; TRBD1 aligns across 8 bases. The CDR3 length is 16 residues. Trimming took 0 bases from V and 4 from J; bases not matched to a gene: 7. In germline, CDR1 is SGDLS, CDR2 YYNGEE. This CDR3 reads CASSVGAGGQADTQYF. The DNA for the CDR3 is TGTGCCAGCAGCGTAGGGGCAGGGGGACAGGCAGATACGCAGTATTTT.

V is TRBV11-2 and J is TRBJ2-2, with D uncertain. CDR3 length: 14 residues. Germline V gives CDR1 SGHAT, CDR2 FQNNGV. The ends were cut back, 3 bases at V and 5 bases at J, with 10 bases in the middle. The CDR3 DNA follows: TGTGCCAGCAGCTTCATAGGGTATACCGGGGAGCTGTTTTTT. It yields the protein CASSFIGYTGELFF.

This rearrangement joins TRBV27 to TRBJ2-1; D not certain. V gave up 0 bases and J gave up 8 bases, with 8 bases separating them. The CDR3 runs to 13 residues. Germline lookup yields CDR1 MNHEY and CDR2 SMNVEV (reference sequence). The CDR3 loop is CASSLSRSYEQFF. In DNA form, the CDR3 reads TGTGCCAGCAGTTTATCGAGGAGTTATGAGCAGTTCTTC.

This chain's CDR3 is CASREDSSGQETQYF. CDR3 sequence (DNA): TGTGCCAGCAGAGAGGACAGTAGCGGACAAGAGACCCAGTACTTC. This rearrangement joins TRBV27 to TRBJ2-5; D tentatively fits TRBD1 or TRBD2 (6 bases each). V was shortened by 6 bases and J by 2 bases, with 16 bases between the two germline ends. CDR3 length: 15 residues. The germline CDR1 and CDR2 sequences are MNHEY and SMNVEV (reference sequence).

This rearrangement joins TRBV14 to TRBJ2-5; maybe TRBD2 (6 bases). Trimming left V 7 bases short and J 3 bases short, with 12 bases between. The germline gives CDR1 SGHDN, CDR2 FVKESK. The CDR3 is made up of 13 amino acids. The CDR3 sequence is CASKGSGEETQYF. In nucleotides, the CDR3 is TGTGCCAGCAAGGGGTCGGGGGAAGAGACCCAGTACTTC. Filled out from reference TRBV14 and TRBJ2-5, the complete variable domain reads EAGVTQFPSHSVIEKGQTVTLRCDPISGHDNLYWYRRVMGKEIKFLLHFVKESKQDESGMPNNRFLAERTGGTYSTLKVQPAELEDSGVYFCASKGSGEETQYFGPGTRLLVL.

The chain carries TRBV13 and TRBJ2-2, with a tentative D call TRBD2 (5 bases). Per germline, CDR1 PRHDT and CDR2 FYEKMQ (reference sequence). The CDR3 is 16 residues long. With 0 bases removed from V and 3 bases from J, the gap between germline ends came to 11 bases. CDR3 sequence reads: CASSLGVGMDTGELFF. CDR3 nucleotides: TGTGCCAGCAGCTTAGGCGTCGGGATGGACACCGGGGAGCTGTTTTTT.

The V and J genes are TRBV20-1 and TRBJ2-7; 11 bases align to TRBD2. CDR1 is DFQATT, CDR2 SNEGSKA, per germline (reference sequence). J lost 2 bases, V lost 4 bases, and 4 bases had no gene match. CDR3 length: 14 residues. CDR3 sequence (DNA): TGCAGTGCTACCGGGACTAGCGGACCCTACGAGCAGTACTTC. Translating it yields CSATGTSGPYEQYF.